Shown below are 20 T cell receptor beta chains from a single sample sequenced in a study of cytomegalovirus exposure and HLA in healthy donors. This PCR relied on a set of 60 Vbeta primers and 13 Jbeta primers. Method: immunoSEQ multiplex PCR; TCRdb's copy keeps in-frame clones and lacks some. The repertoire has 90,000 to 130,000 clones, around 76% of them found once; the top ten carry about an eighth. Sequencing input: PBMCs. Receptors originate from a man between 25 and 39 years old in good health and CMV-seropositive.

This chain uses TRBV11-2 with TRBJ1-4; 8 nucleotides agree with TRBD1. The junction had 9 bases not matched to a gene; V was cut back by 5 bases and J by 7 bases. CDR3 length: 15 residues. The V gene's germline CDR1 is SGHAT and CDR2 FQNNGV. The CDR3 DNA follows: TGTGCCAGCAGCGGCGGGCAGGGGGCCAGTGAAAAACTGTTTTTT. It encodes CASSGGQGASEKLFF.

This clone has only one observation. The chain has TRBV10-3 and TRBJ1-2; a weak D match, TRBD1 (6 bases). V was trimmed by 10 bases and J by 4 bases, leaving 10 bases between them. Germline V lookup: CDR1 ENHRY, CDR2 SYGVKD. The CDR3 length is 11 residues. CDR3 protein: CATRTAYGYTF. The CDR3 nucleotides are TGTGCCACCCGGACAGCCTATGGCTACACCTTC.

This clone was seen once. This chain joins TRBV27 and TRBJ2-2; maybe TRBD1 (6 bases). CDR3 size: 14 residues. Germline V gene data show CDR1 as MNHEY and CDR2 as SMNVEV (reference sequence). V lost 3 bases, J lost 4 bases, and 9 bases lay in between. The CDR3 bases are TGTGCCAGCAGTTTGGGGGCGCTCACCGGGGAGCTGTTTTTT. Its translation: CASSLGALTGELFF.

The rearrangement joins TRBV9 to TRBJ1-1, with a tentative D call TRBD1 (5 bases). CDR3 length equals 14 residues. Germline CDR1 reads SGDLS; CDR2 reads YYNGEE. The germline V and J ends were trimmed by 0 bases and 4 bases, with 10 bases remaining between them. Here the CDR3 reads CASSVEAGPTEAFF. For the CDR3, the DNA is TGTGCCAGCAGCGTAGAGGCAGGGCCCACTGAAGCTTTCTTT.

This chain uses TRBV5-1 with TRBJ1-6, with a possible D match to TRBD1 (6 bases). Germline-derived CDR1 and CDR2 are SGHRS and YFSETQ. The CDR3 consists of 15 residues. Trimming pared 2 bases from V and 9 bases from J, leaving 15 bases between. The CDR3, as DNA: TGCGCCAGCAGCTTTACAGGGCCGAGCAGTTCACCCCTCCACTTT. Its translation is CASSFTGPSSSPLHF.

CDR3 sequence: CASSVTGTGVWQQYF. In DNA, the CDR3 is TGTGCCAGCTCAGTGACCGGGACAGGCGTTTGGCAGCAGTACTTC. The rearrangement uses TRBV18 and TRBJ2-7; TRBD1 matches 8 bases. This CDR3 contains 15 residues. V gave up 5 bases and J gave up 8 bases; unmatched junction bases: 14. The germline gives CDR1 KGHSH, CDR2 LQKENI.

This clone was observed a handful of times. This sequence joins TRBV9 and TRBJ1-2, with D perhaps matching TRBD1 (6 bases). CDR3 length: 16 residues. V was shortened by 4 bases and J by 0 bases, with 16 bases between the two germline ends. The V gene's germline CDR1 is SGDLS and CDR2 YYNGEE. CDR3 residues: CASSPRPDSSNYGYTF. In DNA, the CDR3 is TGTGCCAGCAGCCCTCGCCCGGACAGCTCTAACTATGGCTACACCTTC.

There are a few counts of this clone. In DNA form, the CDR3 reads TGTGCCAGCAGCCCGACAGGACGCTATGGCTACACCTTC. The encoded protein is CASSPTGRYGYTF. V usage is TRBV7-9 and J usage is TRBJ1-2, with D possibly matching TRBD1 (6 bases). Germline-derived CDR1 and CDR2 are SEHNR and FQNEAQ (reference sequence). The CDR3 extends over 13 amino acids. Trimming left V 5 bases short and J 4 bases short, with 11 bases between.

The V and J genes are TRBV27 and TRBJ1-4, with TRBD1 as a possible D gene (5 bases). V gave up 4 bases and J gave up 0 bases, with 9 bases separating them. This CDR3 has 15 amino acids. The germline CDR1 and CDR2 sequences are MNHEY and SMNVEV (reference sequence). In DNA form, the CDR3 reads TGTGCCAGCAGTTCTCCAGGGACAACTAATGAAAAACTGTTTTTT. Residues: CASSSPGTTNEKLFF.

The rearrangement uses TRBV2 and TRBJ2-5, with 14 bases that match TRBD2. CDR3 length: 17 amino acids. V lost 5 bases, J lost 5 bases, and 10 bases stayed unmatched. CDR1 is SNHLY, CDR2 FYNNEI, per germline. The CDR3 region is CASSLSRLAGGSETQYF. The CDR3 region has the DNA TGTGCCAGCAGTCTCTCTCGACTAGCGGGGGGGTCGGAGACCCAGTACTTC.

The rearrangement links TRBV5-4 to TRBJ2-7, with TRBD1 identical over 7 bases. In germline, CDR1 is SGHNT, CDR2 YYREEE (reference sequence). CDR3 length equals 15 residues. V lost 0 bases, J lost 2 bases, and 5 bases stayed unmatched. CDR3 sequence: CASSLDPGTAYEQYF. The CDR3 coding sequence is TGTGCCAGCAGCTTGGACCCCGGGACAGCCTACGAGCAGTACTTC.

V and J are TRBV28 and TRBJ2-7; 7 nucleotides match TRBD1. The V gene's germline CDR1 is MDHEN and CDR2 SYDVKM. The V and J ends lost 6 bases and 2 bases, in that order; junction bases with no gene match: 10. CDR3 length: 15 residues. The CDR3 sequence is CASRGAGGTTYEQYF. CDR3 bases: TGTGCCAGCAGGGGTGCAGGGGGTACAACCTACGAGCAGTACTTC.

The rearrangement uses TRBV27 and TRBJ2-1, with a tentative D call TRBD2 (5 bases). Per the germline V gene, CDR1 is MNHEY and CDR2 is SMNVEV (reference sequence). V was clipped by 5 bases and J by 2 bases, with 16 bases between them. The CDR3 totals 16 residues. The CDR3 loop is CASSPTDFGPYNEQFF. The DNA of the CDR3 is TGTGCCAGCAGTCCTACGGACTTTGGGCCCTACAATGAGCAGTTCTTC.

This rearrangement joins TRBV6-5 to TRBJ2-7, with TRBD1 matching 7 bases. The junction had 6 bases not matched to a gene; V was cut back by 6 bases and J by 1 base. Germline V gene sequence: CDR1 MNHEY, CDR2 SVGAGI. The length of the CDR3 is 14 residues. The CDR3 DNA reads TGTGCCAGCAGCCTCATGACAGGGTCCTACGAGCAGTACTTC. Amino acids: CASSLMTGSYEQYF.

The chain employs TRBV9 and TRBJ2-2; 10 bases align to TRBD2. Germline CDR1 SGDLS, CDR2 YYNGEE. This CDR3 region has 18 residues. Unmatched junction bases numbered 9, after V lost 4 bases and J lost 0 bases. The CDR3 DNA sequence: TGTGCCAGCAGCCCCTCTGGGGGACTAGCGCCGAACACCGGGGAGCTGTTTTTT. This encodes CASSPSGGLAPNTGELFF.

The chain carries TRBV27 and TRBJ2-2; D is possibly TRBD1 (6 bases). The V gene lost 2 bases and the J gene lost 4 bases, with 11 bases spanning the gap. The CDR3 totals 15 residues. The germline gives CDR1 MNHEY, CDR2 SMNVEV (reference sequence). For the CDR3, the DNA is TGTGCCAGCAGTTTAGAACAGGGTGGCACCGGGGAGCTGTTTTTT. It encodes CASSLEQGGTGELFF.

This rearrangement joins TRBV28 to TRBJ1-2; D is perhaps TRBD1 (5 bases). Trimming removed 3 bases from V and 5 bases from J, with 10 bases in between. The CDR3 sequence is 13 residues long. Germline CDR1 MDHEN, CDR2 SYDVKM. The chain's CDR3 is CASSFAGGYGYTF. CDR3 coding DNA: TGTGCCAGCAGTTTCGCCGGGGGGTATGGCTACACCTTC.

This rearrangement joins TRBV19 to TRBJ2-1; D may be TRBD1 (5 bases). CDR3 length equals 14 residues. Between the trimmed V and J ends, which lost 4 bases and 0 bases, there was a span of 7 bases. Germline V lookup: CDR1 LNHDA, CDR2 SQIVND (reference sequence). The CDR3 spells CASSKGDSYNEQFF. CDR3 nucleotides: TGTGCCAGTAGTAAAGGGGACTCCTACAATGAGCAGTTCTTC.

This clone was seen only a few times. The J gene is TRBJ2-7, the V gene TRBV28; the D gene is possibly TRBD1 (6 bases). The V end lost 6 bases, the J end lost 2 bases, and 11 bases lay between the germline ends. Germline V lookup: CDR1 MDHEN, CDR2 SYDVKM. CDR3 length: 13 amino acids. CDR3: CASRRTVPYEQYF. CDR3 nucleotide sequence: TGTGCCAGCAGGAGGACAGTCCCCTACGAGCAGTACTTC. Drawing the rest from reference TRBV28 and TRBJ2-7, the complete variable domain is DVKVTQSSRYLVKRTGEKVFLECVQDMDHENMFWYRQDPGLGLRLIYFSYDVKMKEKGDIPEGYSVSREKKERFSLILESASTNQTSMYLCASRRTVPYEQYFGPGTRLTVT.

This clone was seen once. The chain employs TRBV19 and TRBJ2-5, with 8 bases fitting TRBD2. The CDR3 contains 12 residues. The ends lost 7 bases at V and 3 bases at J; junction bases unmatched: 1. Germline-derived CDR1 and CDR2 are LNHDA and SQIVND (reference sequence). CDR3 nucleotide sequence: TGTGCCAGTAAGGGACTAGAAGAGACCCAGTACTTC. This sequence encodes CASKGLEETQYF.